This T cell receptor (beta chain) was observed in a study of molecular identifiers for immune sequencing clone quantification. CDR3 length: 15 amino acids. CDR1 and CDR2 (germline): LGHDT, YNNKEL (reference sequence). The V and J ends lost 1 base and 7 bases, in that order; junction bases with no gene match: 4. This clonotype was observed at least ten times. Via MiXCR, TCRdb re-called the PCR reads, giving one row per CDR3 protein. Of about 640,000 distinct CDR3 sequences in the sample, roughly 21% are singletons; the top ten hold roughly 0.85%. Sequenced input: naive CD8+ T cells from blood, with Jurkat cell RNA spiked in. Subset in this sample: FACS-sorted CD8+CD4-CCR7+CD45RA+ naive T cells. The receptor was isolated from a human donor in good health. Some libraries in this study had Jurkat cell RNA spiked in. The chain recombines TRBV3-1 with TRBJ1-6, with 7 bases that match TRBD1. CDR3 protein: CASSQGTGVNSPLHF. CDR3 nucleotides: TGTGCCAGCAGCCAAGGAACAGGGGTGAATTCACCCCTCCACTTT.